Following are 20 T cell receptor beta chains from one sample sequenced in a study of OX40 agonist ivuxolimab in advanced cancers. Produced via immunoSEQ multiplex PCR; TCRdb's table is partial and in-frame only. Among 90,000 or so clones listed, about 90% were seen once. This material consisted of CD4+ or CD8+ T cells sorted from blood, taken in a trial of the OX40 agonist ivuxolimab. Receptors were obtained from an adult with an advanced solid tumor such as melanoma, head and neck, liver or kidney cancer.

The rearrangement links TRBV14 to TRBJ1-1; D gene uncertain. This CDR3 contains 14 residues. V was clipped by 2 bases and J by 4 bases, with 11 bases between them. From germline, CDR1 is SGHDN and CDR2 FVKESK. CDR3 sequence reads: CASSQYIAGTEAFF. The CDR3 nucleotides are TGTGCCAGCAGCCAATATATCGCGGGCACTGAAGCTTTCTTT.

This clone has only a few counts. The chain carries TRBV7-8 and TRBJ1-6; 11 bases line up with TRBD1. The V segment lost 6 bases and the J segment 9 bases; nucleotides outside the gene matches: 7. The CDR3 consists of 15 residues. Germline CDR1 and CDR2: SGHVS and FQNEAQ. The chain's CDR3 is CASSLGGTGGSPLHF. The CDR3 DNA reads TGTGCCAGCAGTCTAGGTGGGACAGGGGGTTCACCCCTCCACTTT.

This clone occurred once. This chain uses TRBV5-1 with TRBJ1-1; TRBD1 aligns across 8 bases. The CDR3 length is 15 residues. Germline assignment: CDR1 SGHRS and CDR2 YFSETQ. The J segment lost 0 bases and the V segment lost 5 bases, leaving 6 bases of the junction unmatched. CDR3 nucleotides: TGCGCCAGCAGACCTGACAGGGGTCTGAACACTGAAGCTTTCTTT. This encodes CASRPDRGLNTEAFF. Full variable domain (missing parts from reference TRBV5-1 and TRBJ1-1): KAGVTQTPRYLIKTRGQQVTLSCSPISGHRSVSWYQQTPGQGLQFLFEYFSETQRNKGNFPGRFSGRQFSNSRSEMNVSTLELGDSALYLCASRPDRGLNTEAFFGQGTRLTVV.

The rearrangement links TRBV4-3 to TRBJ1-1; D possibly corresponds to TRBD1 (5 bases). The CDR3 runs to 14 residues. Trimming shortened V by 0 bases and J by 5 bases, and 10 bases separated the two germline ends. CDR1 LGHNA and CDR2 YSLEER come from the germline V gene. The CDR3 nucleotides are TGCGCCAGCAGCCAAGATGGGGGAAGGACTGAAGCTTTCTTT. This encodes CASSQDGGRTEAFF.

The CDR3 nucleotides read TGTGCCAGCTCTTCCTCCAACAGGGCTGGAAACACCATATATTTT. Translated: CASSSSNRAGNTIYF. This chain joins TRBV18 and TRBJ1-3; D is possibly TRBD1 (6 bases). The length of the CDR3 is 15 residues. Germline V gives CDR1 KGHSH, CDR2 LQKENI. The V gene lost 6 bases and the J gene lost 2 bases, with 14 bases spanning the gap.

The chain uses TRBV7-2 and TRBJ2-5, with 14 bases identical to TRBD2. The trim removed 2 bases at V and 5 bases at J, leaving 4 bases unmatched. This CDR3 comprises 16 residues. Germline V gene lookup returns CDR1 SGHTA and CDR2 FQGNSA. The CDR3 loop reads CASSLPTSGRGETQYF. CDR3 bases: TGTGCCAGCAGCTTACCGACTAGCGGGAGGGGTGAGACCCAGTACTTC.

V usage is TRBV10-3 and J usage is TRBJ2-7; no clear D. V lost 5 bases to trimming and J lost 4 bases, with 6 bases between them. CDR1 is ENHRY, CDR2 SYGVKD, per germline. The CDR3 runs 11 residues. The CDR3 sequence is CAISNGYEQYF. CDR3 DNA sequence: TGTGCCATCAGTAACGGGTACGAGCAGTACTTC.

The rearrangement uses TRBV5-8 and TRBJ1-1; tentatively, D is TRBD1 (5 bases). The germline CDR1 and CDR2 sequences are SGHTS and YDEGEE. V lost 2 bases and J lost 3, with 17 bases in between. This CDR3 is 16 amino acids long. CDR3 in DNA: TGTGCCAGCAGCTTCCCCAGAGGGGCATCGGACACTGAAGCTTTCTTT. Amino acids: CASSFPRGASDTEAFF.

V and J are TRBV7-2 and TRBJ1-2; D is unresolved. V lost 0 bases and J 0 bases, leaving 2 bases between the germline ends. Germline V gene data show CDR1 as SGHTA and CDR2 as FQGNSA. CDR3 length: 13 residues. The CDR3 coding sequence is TGTGCCAGCAGCTTAGCGCCTAACTATGGCTACACCTTC. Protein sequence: CASSLAPNYGYTF.

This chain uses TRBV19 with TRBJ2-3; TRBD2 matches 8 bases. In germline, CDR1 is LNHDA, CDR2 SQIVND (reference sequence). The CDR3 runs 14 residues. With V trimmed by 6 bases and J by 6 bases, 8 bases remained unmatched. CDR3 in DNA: TGTGCCAGTAGGTATAGCGGGATGGGTGATACGCAGTATTTT. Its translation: CASRYSGMGDTQYF.

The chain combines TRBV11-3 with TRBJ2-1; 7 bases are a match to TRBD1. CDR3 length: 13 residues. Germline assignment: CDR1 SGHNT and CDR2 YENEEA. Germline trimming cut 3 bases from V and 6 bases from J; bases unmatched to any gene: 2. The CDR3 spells CASSFSGGNEQFF. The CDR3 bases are TGTGCCAGCAGCTTTTCAGGGGGCAATGAGCAGTTCTTC.

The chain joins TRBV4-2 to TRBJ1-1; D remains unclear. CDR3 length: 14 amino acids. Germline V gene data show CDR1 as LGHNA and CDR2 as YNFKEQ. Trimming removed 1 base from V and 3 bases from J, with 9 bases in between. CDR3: CASSQARLHTEAFF. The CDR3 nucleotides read TGTGCCAGCAGCCAAGCCAGACTACACACTGAAGCTTTCTTT.

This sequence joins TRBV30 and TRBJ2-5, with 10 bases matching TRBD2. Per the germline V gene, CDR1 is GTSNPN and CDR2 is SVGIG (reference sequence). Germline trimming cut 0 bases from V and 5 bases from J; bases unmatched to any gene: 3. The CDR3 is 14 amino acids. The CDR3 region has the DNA TGTGCCTGGAGTGTAGGACTAGCGGTTGAGACCCAGTACTTC. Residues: CAWSVGLAVETQYF. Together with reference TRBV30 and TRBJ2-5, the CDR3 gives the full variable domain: SQTIHQWPATLVQPVGSPLSLECTVEGTSNPNLYWYRQAAGRGLQLLFYSVGIGQISSEVPQNLSASRPQDRQFILSSKKLLLSDSGFYLCAWSVGLAVETQYFGPGTRLLVL.

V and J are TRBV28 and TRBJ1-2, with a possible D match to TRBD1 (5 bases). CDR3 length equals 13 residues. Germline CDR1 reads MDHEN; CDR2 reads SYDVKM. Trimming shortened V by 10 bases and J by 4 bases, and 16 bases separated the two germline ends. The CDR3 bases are TGTGCCACCCTCGGGGAGGGGCGCTATGGCTACACCTTC. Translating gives CATLGEGRYGYTF.

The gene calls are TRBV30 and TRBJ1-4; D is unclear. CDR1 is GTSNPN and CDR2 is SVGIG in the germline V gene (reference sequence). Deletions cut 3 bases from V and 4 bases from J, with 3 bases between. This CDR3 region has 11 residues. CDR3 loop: CAWRNNEKLFF. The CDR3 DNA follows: TGTGCCTGGAGAAATAATGAAAAACTGTTTTTT.

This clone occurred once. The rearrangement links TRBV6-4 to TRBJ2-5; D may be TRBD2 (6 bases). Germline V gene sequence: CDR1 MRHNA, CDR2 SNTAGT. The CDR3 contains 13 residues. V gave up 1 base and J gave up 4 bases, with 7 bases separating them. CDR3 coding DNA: TGTGCCAGCAGTGACTTTAGCGGAGAGACCCAGTACTTC. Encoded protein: CASSDFSGETQYF.

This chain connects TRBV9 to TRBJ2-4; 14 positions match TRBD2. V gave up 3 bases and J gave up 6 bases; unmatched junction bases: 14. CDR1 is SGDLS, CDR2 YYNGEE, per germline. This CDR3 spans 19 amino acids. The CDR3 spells CASSGASGLAGVVGNIQYF. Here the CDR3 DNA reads TGTGCCAGCAGCGGAGCCTCGGGACTAGCGGGAGTCGTAGGAAACATTCAGTACTTC.

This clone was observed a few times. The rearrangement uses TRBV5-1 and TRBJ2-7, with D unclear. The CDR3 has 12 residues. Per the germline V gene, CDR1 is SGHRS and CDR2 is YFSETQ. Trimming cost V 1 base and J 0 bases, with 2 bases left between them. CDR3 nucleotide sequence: TGCGCCAGCAGCTTGATCTCCTACGAGCAGTACTTC. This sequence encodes CASSLISYEQYF.

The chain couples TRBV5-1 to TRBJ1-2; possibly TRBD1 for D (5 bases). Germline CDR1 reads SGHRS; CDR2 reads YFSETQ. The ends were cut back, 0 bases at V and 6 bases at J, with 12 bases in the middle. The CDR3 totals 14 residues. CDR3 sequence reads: CASSLAGGSNGYTF. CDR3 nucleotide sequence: TGCGCCAGCAGCTTGGCCGGGGGGTCGAATGGCTACACCTTC.

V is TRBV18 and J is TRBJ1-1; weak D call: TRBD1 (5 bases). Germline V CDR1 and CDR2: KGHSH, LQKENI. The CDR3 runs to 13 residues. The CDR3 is CGSGRVGDTEAFF. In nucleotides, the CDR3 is TGTGGTAGCGGCAGGGTCGGGGACACTGAAGCTTTCTTT.